This paragraph covers one T cell receptor (beta chain) sequence. The data were taken from a study of CD8 T cells in ankylosing spondylitis. Germline CDR1 reads SGDLS; CDR2 reads YYNGEE. V was trimmed by 1 base and J by 7 bases, leaving 13 bases between them. The length of the CDR3 is 14 residues. Using its own MiXCR run on the 5' RACE reads, TCRdb lists one record per CDR3 protein. This table holds 150,000 to 200,000 distinct CDR3 sequences, 10% to 15% found once. Sample: blood, either unsorted or a sorted T cell fraction (not recorded which). The clonotype was recovered from a female donor with ankylosing spondylitis or in good health (not recorded which). The rearrangement joins TRBV9 to TRBJ2-3; D remains unclear. CDR3 DNA sequence: TGTGCCAGCAGCGTAAACAGCGCCACGTATACGCAGTATTTT. Its protein product is CASSVNSATYTQYF.